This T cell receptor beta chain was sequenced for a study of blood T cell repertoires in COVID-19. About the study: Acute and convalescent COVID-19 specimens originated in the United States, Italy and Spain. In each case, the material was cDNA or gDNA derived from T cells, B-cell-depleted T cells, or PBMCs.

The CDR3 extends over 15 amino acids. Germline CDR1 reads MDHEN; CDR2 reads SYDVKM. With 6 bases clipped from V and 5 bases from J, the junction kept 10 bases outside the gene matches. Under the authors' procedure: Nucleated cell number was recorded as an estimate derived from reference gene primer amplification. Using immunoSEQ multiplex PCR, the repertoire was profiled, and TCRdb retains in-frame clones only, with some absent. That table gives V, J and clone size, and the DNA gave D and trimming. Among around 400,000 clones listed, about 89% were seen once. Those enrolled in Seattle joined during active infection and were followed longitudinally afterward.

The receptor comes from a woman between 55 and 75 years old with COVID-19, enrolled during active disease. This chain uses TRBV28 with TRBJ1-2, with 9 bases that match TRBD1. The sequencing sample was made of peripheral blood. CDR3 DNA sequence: TGTGCCAGCAGGCGTACGGGACAGGGATTTTATGGCTACACCTTC. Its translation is CASRRTGQGFYGYTF.